The rows below give T cell receptor beta chains drawn from one sample of a study of cytomegalovirus exposure and HLA in healthy donors. Method: immunoSEQ multiplex PCR; TCRdb's copy keeps in-frame clones and lacks some. Of 95,000 to 150,000 clones in the sample, about 80% were seen once. The source material was PBMCs. Receptors were obtained from a woman between 45 and 60 years old in good health and CMV-seropositive. CDR3s include the opening cysteine and the closing phenylalanine or tryptophan. The D gene is left open where the match is weak. Size is omitted from some rows. Given values are once, few, many or a class for expanded clones.

j_call d_call v_call clone_size cdr3_aa cdr3_nt
TRBJ1-1 TRBD1 TRBV5-1 - CASSPGTGRTEAFF TGCGCCAGCAGCCCGGGGACAGGGAGGACTGAAGCTTTCTTT
TRBJ2-3 TRBD1 TRBV7-6 - CASSLGQGVNTQYF TGTGCCAGCAGCCTCGGACAGGGTGTGAATACGCAGTATTTT
TRBJ2-1 TRBD2 TRBV19 - CASSRREGVYNEQFF TGTGCCAGTAGTAGGCGGGAGGGCGTATACAATGAGCAGTTCTTC
TRBJ1-5 TRBD1 TRBV19 - CASSMTGYPRNQPQHF TGTGCCAGTAGTATGACAGGGTACCCGCGCAATCAGCCCCAGCATTTT
TRBJ2-1 TRBD2 TRBV7-9 few CASSPEGLVLF TGTGCCAGCAGCCCCGAAGGACTAGTGCTCTTC
TRBJ1-1 - TRBV4-3 few CASSQDIQPNTEAFF TGCGCCAGCAGCCAAGATATACAGCCGAACACTGAAGCTTTCTTT
TRBJ2-1 TRBD2 TRBV5-4 - CASSTGLAGDYNEQFF TGTGCCAGCAGCACCGGACTAGCGGGAGACTACAATGAGCAGTTCTTC
TRBJ1-1 - TRBV30 - CAWSVSPEAFF TGTGCCTGGAGTGTAAGCCCTGAAGCTTTCTTT
TRBJ1-1 - TRBV2 - CASRGFPGQNTEAFF TGTGCCAGCAGGGGATTCCCGGGACAGAACACTGAAGCTTTCTTT
TRBJ2-6 - TRBV6-6 - CASRKESPGANVLTF TGTGCCAGCAGAAAAGAGAGTCCCGGGGCCAACGTCCTGACTTTC